This T cell receptor beta chain was identified in a study of blood T cell repertoires in COVID-19. Study-level background: The United States, Italy and Spain provided the acute and convalescent COVID-19 samples. Sources were T cells, B-cell-depleted T cells, or PBMCs; the material itself was cDNA or gDNA.

The authors' processing: Estimated nucleated cell counts came from reference gene primer amplification. Clones were sequenced by immunoSEQ multiplex PCR, and TCRdb holds only the in-frame ones, with some missing. D and trimming come from the DNA, and the V and J calls and clone size come from that table. The repertoire holds approximately 120,000 clones, with 85% to 90% as singletons. Trimming shortened V by 8 bases and J by 0 bases, and 5 bases separated the two germline ends. Germline CDR1 reads MNHEY; CDR2 reads SVGAGI. CDR3 length: 12 amino acids. The rearrangement links TRBV6-5 to TRBJ1-3, with unresolved D. The TCR originated in a human donor with acute or convalescent COVID-19. The donor label of this sample is uncertain. Sequencing used peripheral blood. The CDR3 spells CASVDSGNTIYF. The CDR3 DNA reads TGTGCCAGCGTAGACTCTGGAAACACCATATATTTT.